What follows describes a single T cell receptor (beta chain). Its antigen is as yet unknown. The data are from a study of T cell repertoires in cytomegalovirus infection. TCRdb re-called the reads through MiXCR, storing one row per CDR3 protein. The data show around 570,000 distinct CDR3 sequences, over 35% seen once. The CDR3 consists of 15 residues. J was trimmed by 10 bases and V by 0 bases; bases with no gene match: 6. Germline V gives CDR1 LGHNA, CDR2 YNFKEQ. The chain joins TRBV4-2 to TRBJ1-5, with TRBD1 identical over 10 bases. Sequencing was performed on cultured PBMCs, taken from culture after CMV antigen stimulation. This receptor was obtained from a human donor in good health (CMV status not recorded). Some clones in this sample may be carry-over from other donors' samples. The CDR3 protein is CASSQDGTGDRPQHF. For the CDR3, the DNA is TGTGCCAGCAGCCAAGATGGGACAGGGGACCGACCCCAGCATTTT.